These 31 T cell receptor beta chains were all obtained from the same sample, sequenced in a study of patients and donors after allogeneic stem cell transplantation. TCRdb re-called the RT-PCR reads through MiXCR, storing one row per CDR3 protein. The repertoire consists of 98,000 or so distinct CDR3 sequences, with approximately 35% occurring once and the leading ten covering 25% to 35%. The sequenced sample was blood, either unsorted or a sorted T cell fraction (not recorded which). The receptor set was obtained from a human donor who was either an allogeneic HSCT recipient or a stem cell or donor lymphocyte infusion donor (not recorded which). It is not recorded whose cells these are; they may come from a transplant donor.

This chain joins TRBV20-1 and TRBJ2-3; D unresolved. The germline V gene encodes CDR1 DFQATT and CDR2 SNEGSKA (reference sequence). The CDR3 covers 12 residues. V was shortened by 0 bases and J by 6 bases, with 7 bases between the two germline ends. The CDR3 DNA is TGCAGTGCTAGAGAGAAGCCGGATACGCAGTATTTT. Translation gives CSAREKPDTQYF.

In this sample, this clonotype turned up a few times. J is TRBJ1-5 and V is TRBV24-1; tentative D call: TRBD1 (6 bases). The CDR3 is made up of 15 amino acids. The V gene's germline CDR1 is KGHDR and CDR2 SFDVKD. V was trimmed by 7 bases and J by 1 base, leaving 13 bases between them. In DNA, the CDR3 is TGTGCCACCAGCATACAGGGAGGAAGCAATCAGCCCCAGCATTTT. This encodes CATSIQGGSNQPQHF.

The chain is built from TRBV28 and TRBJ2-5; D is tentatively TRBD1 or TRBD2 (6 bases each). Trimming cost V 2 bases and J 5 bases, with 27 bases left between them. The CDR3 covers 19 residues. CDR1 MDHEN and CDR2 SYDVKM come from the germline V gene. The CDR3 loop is CASSLIGWGAGPGEETQYF. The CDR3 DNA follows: TGTGCCAGCAGTTTAATCGGTTGGGGGGCAGGACCGGGTGAGGAGACCCAGTACTTC.

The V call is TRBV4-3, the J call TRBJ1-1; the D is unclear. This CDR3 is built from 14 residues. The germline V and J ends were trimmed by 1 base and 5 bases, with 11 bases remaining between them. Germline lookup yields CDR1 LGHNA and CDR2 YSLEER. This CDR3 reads CASSQVGKATEAFF. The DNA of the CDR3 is TGCGCCAGCAGCCAAGTAGGGAAGGCAACTGAAGCTTTCTTT.

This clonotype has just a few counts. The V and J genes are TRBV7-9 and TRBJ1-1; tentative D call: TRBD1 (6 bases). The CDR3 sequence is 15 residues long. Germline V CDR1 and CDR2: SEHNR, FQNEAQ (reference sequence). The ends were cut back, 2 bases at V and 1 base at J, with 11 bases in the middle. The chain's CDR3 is CASSLIGQKNTEAFF. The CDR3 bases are TGTGCCAGCAGCTTAATCGGACAGAAGAACACTGAAGCTTTCTTT.

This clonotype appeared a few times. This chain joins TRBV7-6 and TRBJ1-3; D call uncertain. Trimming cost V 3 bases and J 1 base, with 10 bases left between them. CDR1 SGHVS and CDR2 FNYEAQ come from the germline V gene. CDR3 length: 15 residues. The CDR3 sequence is CASSLAQASGNTIYF. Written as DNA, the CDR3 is TGTGCCAGCAGCTTGGCCCAGGCGTCTGGAAACACCATATATTTT.

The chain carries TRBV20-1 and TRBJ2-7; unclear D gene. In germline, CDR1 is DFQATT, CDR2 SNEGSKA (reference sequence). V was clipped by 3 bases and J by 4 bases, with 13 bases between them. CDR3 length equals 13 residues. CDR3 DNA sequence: TGCAGTGCTAGGGGCCCTTTGGTTTACGAGCAGTACTTC. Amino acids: CSARGPLVYEQYF.

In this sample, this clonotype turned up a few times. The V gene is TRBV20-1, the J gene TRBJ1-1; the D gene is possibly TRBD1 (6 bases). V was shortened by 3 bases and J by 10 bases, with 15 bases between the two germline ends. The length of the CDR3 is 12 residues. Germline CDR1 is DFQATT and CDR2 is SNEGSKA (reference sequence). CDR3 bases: TGCAGTGCTAGCCAGGGGCGCGGTGGAGCTTTCTTT. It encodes CSASQGRGGAFF.

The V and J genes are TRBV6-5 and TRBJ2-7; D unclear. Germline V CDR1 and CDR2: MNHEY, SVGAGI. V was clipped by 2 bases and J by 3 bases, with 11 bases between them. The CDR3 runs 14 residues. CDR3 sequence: CASSYRARNYEQYF. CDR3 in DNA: TGTGCCAGCAGTTACAGGGCACGGAACTACGAGCAGTACTTC.

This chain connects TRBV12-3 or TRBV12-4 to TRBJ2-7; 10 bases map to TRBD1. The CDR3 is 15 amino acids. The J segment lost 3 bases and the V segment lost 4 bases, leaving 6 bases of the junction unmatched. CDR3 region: CASSSWTGGDYEQYF. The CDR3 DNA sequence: TGTGCCAGCAGTTCCTGGACAGGGGGTGACTACGAGCAGTACTTC.

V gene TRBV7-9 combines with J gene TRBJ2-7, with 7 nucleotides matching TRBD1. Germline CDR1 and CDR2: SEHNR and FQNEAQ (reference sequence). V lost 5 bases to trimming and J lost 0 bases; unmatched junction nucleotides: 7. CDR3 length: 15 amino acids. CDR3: CASSMHRGASYEQYF. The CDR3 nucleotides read TGTGCCAGCAGCATGCACAGGGGTGCCTCCTACGAGCAGTACTTC.

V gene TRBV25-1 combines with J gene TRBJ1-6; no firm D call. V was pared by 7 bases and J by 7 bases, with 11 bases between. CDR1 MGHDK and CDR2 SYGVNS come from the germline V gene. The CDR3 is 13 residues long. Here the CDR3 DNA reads TGTGCCAGCACAGGACGGAGGAATTCACCCCTCCACTTT. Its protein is CASTGRRNSPLHF.

CDR3 in amino acids: CASSYLLAAEGYVTQYF. The CDR3 DNA reads as TGTGCCAGCAGTTACCTTTTGGCGGCGGAGGGTTATGTGACCCAGTACTTC. This chain uses TRBV6-2 or TRBV6-3 with TRBJ2-5; tentatively, D is TRBD2 (6 bases). V was shortened by 2 bases and J by 7 bases, with 23 bases between the two germline ends. The CDR3 is made up of 17 amino acids. Germline V gene sequence: CDR1 MNHEY, CDR2 SVGEGT.

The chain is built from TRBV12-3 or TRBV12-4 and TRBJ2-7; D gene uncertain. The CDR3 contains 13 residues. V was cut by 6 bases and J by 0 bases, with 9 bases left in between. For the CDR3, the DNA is TGTGCCAGCAGAAAACAGTTCTCCTACGAGCAGTACTTC. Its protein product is CASRKQFSYEQYF.

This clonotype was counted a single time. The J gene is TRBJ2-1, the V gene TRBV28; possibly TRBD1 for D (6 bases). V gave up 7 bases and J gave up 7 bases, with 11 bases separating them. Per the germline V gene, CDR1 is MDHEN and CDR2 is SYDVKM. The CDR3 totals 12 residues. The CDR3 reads CASNLQGNEQFF. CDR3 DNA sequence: TGTGCCAGCAACTTACAGGGAAATGAGCAGTTCTTC.

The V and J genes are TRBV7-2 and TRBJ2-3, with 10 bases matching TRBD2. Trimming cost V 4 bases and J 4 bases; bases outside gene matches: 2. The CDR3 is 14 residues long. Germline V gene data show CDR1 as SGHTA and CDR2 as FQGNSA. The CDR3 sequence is CASSSSGSPDTQYF. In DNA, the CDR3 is TGTGCCAGCAGCTCTAGCGGGAGCCCAGATACGCAGTATTTT.

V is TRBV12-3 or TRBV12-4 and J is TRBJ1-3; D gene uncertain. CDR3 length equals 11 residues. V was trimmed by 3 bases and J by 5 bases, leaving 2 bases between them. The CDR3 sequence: CASSFRNTIYF. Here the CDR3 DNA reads TGTGCCAGCAGTTTTAGAAACACCATATATTTT.

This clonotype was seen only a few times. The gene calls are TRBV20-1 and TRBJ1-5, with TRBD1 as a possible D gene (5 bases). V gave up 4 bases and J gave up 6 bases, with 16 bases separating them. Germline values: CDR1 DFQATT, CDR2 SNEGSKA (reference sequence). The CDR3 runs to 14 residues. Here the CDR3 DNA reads TGCAGTGCTATGCGGACGCTCGGGGGTCAGCCCCAGCATTTT. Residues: CSAMRTLGGQPQHF.

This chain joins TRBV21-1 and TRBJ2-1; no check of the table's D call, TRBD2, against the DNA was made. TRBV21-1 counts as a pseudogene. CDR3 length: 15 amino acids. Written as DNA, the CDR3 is TGTGCCAGCAGTCTAGCGGAGTACTCCTACAATGAGCAGTTCTTC. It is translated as CASSLAEYSYNEQFF.

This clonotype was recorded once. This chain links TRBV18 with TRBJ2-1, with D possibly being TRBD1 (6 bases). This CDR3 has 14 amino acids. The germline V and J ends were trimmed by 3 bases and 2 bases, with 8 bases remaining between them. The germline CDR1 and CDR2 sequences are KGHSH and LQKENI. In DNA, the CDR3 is TGTGCCAGCTCACCGAAGGGGGCCTACAATGAGCAGTTCTTC. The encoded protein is CASSPKGAYNEQFF.

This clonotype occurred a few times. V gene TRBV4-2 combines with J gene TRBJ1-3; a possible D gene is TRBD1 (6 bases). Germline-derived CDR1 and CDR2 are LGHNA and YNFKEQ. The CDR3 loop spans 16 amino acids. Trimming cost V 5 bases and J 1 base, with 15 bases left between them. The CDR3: CASSETGTPSGNTIYF. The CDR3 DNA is TGTGCCAGCAGCGAAACCGGGACACCGTCTGGAAACACCATATATTTT.

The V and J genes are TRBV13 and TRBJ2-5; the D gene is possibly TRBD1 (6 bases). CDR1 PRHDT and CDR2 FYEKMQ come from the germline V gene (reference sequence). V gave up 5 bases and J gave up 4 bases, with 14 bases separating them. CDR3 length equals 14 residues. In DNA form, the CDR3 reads TGTGCCAGCAGCCCCAGGGGTAGTAGAGAGACCCAGTACTTC. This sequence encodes CASSPRGSRETQYF.

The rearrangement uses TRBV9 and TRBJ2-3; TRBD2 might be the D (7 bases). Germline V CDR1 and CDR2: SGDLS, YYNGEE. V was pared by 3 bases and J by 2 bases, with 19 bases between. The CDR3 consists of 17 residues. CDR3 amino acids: CASSAPGRGLHTDTQYF. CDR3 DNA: TGTGCCAGCAGCGCACCGGGCAGGGGACTACACACAGATACGCAGTATTTT.

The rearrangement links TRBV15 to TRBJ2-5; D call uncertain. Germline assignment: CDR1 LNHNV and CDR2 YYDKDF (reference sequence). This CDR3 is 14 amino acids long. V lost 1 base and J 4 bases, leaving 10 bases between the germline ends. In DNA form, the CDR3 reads TGTGCCACCAGCAGAGGAGTAATAGCAGAGACCCAGTACTTC. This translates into CATSRGVIAETQYF.

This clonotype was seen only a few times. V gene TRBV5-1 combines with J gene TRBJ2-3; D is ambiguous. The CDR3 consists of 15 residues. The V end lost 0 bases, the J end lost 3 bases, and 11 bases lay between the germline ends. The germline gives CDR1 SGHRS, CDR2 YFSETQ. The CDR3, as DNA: TGCGCCAGCAGCTTGGATCCATGGGCTACAGATACGCAGTATTTT. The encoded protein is CASSLDPWATDTQYF.

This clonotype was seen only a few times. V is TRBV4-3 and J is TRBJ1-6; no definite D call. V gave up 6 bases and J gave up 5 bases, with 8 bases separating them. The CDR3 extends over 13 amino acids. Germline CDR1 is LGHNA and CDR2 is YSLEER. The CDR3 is CASSLENNSPLHF. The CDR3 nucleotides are TGCGCCAGCAGTTTGGAGAATAATTCACCCCTCCACTTT.

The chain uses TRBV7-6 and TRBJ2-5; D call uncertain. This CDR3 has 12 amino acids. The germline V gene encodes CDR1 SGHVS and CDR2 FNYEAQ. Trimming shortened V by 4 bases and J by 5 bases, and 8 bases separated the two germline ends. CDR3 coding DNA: TGTGCCAGCAGCTGCCGCTGGGAGACCCAGTACTTC. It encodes CASSCRWETQYF.

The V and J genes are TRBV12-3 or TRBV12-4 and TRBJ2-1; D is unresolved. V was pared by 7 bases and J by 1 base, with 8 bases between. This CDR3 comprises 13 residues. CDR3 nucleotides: TGTGCCAGCACGGTTGTTTCCTACAATGAGCAGTTCTTC. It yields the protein CASTVVSYNEQFF.

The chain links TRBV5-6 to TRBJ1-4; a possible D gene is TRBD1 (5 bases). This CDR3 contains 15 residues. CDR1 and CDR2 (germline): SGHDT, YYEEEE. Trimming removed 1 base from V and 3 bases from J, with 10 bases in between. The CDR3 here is CASSLPGVANEKLFF. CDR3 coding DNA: TGTGCCAGCAGCTTGCCGGGGGTGGCTAATGAAAAACTGTTTTTT.

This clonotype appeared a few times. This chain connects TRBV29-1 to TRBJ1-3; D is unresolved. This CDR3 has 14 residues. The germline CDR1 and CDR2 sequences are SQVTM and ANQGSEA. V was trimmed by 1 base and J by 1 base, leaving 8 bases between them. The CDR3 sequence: CSVEAVGSGNTIYF. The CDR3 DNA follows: TGCAGCGTTGAAGCGGTAGGGTCTGGAAACACCATATATTTT.

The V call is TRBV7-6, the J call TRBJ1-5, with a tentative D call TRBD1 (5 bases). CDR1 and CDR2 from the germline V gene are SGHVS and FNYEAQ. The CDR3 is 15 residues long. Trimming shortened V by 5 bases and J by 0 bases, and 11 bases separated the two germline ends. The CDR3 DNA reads TGTGCCAGCAGCCCCACAGGTTATAGCAATCAGCCCCAGCATTTT. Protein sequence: CASSPTGYSNQPQHF.